This T cell receptor (beta chain) derives from a study of metastatic and nonmetastatic thyroid tumors (dated by TCRdb to the early 2020s). A note on the overall study: For patients with malignant and with benign thyroid disease, the researchers compared repertoires between peripheral blood samples and tumor or nodule tissue samples.

Library method: PCR. TCRdb shows the sequencer as Illumina HiSeq 4000. High-throughput sequencing was used to profile the CDR3 region of the TCR beta-chain in every patient. The paper's data handling went like this. CDR3 differences across clinicopathological groups were used to build a classifier for discriminating distant-metastatic papillary thyroid cancer patients. The Shannon index was used to measure repertoire diversity, and the Morisita-Horn index was used to measure how similar tumor and blood repertoires were. The public reads were run again by TCRdb, first through fastp at Q25 and then through MiXCR, and only productive beta chains were kept. TCRdb, rather than the study authors, made the V and J calls. The sample profile shows tens of thousands of clones; about 15% of them were found once. The ten largest clones take up 9.9% of the sample. No patient had received any treatment before thyroid surgery. The study retrospectively analysed patient clinical samples collected from about 2011 to 2018 using T-cell receptor beta sequencing.

With respect to this clone: The target of this receptor is not known. No much larger clone is present one base from it, and per-base qualities are unavailable.

Overall study results and their limits: In both blood and tumor samples, TCR beta diversity was reported to be significantly higher in malignant tumors than in benign nodules.

The germline V and J ends show losses of 3 bases and 8 bases respectively, and no gene match explains 3 bases of the junction. Counted from cysteine to phenylalanine, this CDR3 has 15 amino acids. The entry retains the CDR3 DNA only, 45 bases that are in frame from base 1. The CDR1 and CDR2 encoded by the germline V gene are SGHDN and FVKESK. The V and J segments used are TRBV14 and TRBJ2-1; 14 bases in the middle match TRBD2. This receptor was taken from a female donor with papillary thyroid cancer or a benign thyroid nodule (not recorded which). Some clones in this sample may be carry-over from other donors' samples. The sequenced sample consisted of tumor tissue. The sequence in DNA is TGTGCCAGCAGCCAGGGACTAGCGGGAGTAGATGAGCAGTTCTTC. This sequence encodes CASSQGLAGVDEQFF.